A selection of T cell receptor beta chains follows, all from one sample in a study of vaccination effects on CD4 cells after COVID-19. Their specific antigens are unknown. Clones were sequenced by immunoSEQ multiplex PCR, and TCRdb holds only the in-frame ones, with some missing. The sample yields about 48,000 clones, around 67% seen once. Specimen: CD4+ T cells from PBMCs cultured without peptide, collected before COVID-19 vaccination. The receptors originated from a human donor who received a COVID-19 vaccine. The CDR3 runs from the conserved cysteine through the conserved F or W. A D gene is named only where the DNA matches it firmly. Clone sizes are given selectively: once, few, many, or a class where the clone is expanded.

>few|TRBV11-1|TRBJ2-5|TRBD1
CASSQGQGPHWETQYF
TGTGCCAGCAGCCAAGGACAGGGCCCCCATTGGGAGACCCAGTACTTC
>few|TRBV5-4|TRBJ1-5|NA
CASSVQGAGAPQHF
TGTGCCAGCAGCGTTCAGGGCGCAGGGGCGCCCCAGCATTTT
>NA|TRBV19|TRBJ1-1|NA
CASTPPLRPTEAFF
TGTGCCAGTACCCCCCCGCTACGCCCCACTGAAGCTTTCTTT
>NA|TRBV5-1|TRBJ2-3|NA
CASSWTASTPKIDTQYF
TGCGCCAGCAGCTGGACGGCTTCCACTCCTAAGATAGATACGCAGTATTTT
>NA|TRBV5-1|TRBJ2-3|TRBD2
CASSSLAGMADTQYF
TGCGCCAGCAGCTCGTTAGCGGGAATGGCAGATACGCAGTATTTT
>NA|TRBV4-1|TRBJ2-6|NA
CASSQDHRRGGANVLTF
TGCGCCAGCAGCCAAGATCATAGGCGGGGTGGGGCCAACGTCCTGACTTTC
>few|TRBV4-1|TRBJ1-2|NA
CASSQAGAAGLTGYTF
TGCGCCAGCAGCCAAGCCGGGGCGGCAGGCCTTACGGGCTACACCTTC
>few|TRBV6-5|TRBJ2-2|NA
CASRDPNTGELFF
TGTGCCAGTCGGGATCCCAACACCGGGGAGCTGTTTTTT
>NA|TRBV7-2|TRBJ2-1|NA
CASSFDWEQFF
TGTGCCAGCAGCTTTGATTGGGAGCAGTTCTTC
>NA|TRBV5-6|TRBJ1-3|NA
CASRPRYAPHGGNTIYF
TGTGCCAGCAGACCACGCTATGCACCACACGGGGGAAACACCATATATTTT
>NA|TRBV19|TRBJ1-1|NA
CASSRDRLGTEAFF
TGTGCCAGTAGTAGGGACCGGTTGGGCACTGAAGCTTTCTTT
>NA|TRBV27|TRBJ1-2|NA
CASSAGVRGNGYTF
TGTGCCAGCAGTGCCGGTGTTAGGGGGAACGGCTACACCTTC
>NA|TRBV7-9|TRBJ1-1|NA
CASSRGGNTEAFF
TGTGCCAGCAGCAGGGGTGGGAACACTGAAGCTTTCTTT
>NA|TRBV6-4|TRBJ1-5|NA
CASSPYSNQPQHF
TGTGCCAGCTCGCCCTATAGCAATCAGCCCCAGCATTTT
>NA|TRBV27|TRBJ1-2|NA
CASSPYPIEGTNYGYTF
TGTGCCAGCAGTCCCTACCCAATTGAGGGGACGAACTATGGCTACACCTTC
>NA|TRBV3-1/TRBV3-2|TRBJ1-4|NA
CASSHPNEKLFF
TGTGCCAGCAGCCACCCTAATGAAAAACTGTTTTTT
>NA|TRBV7-2|TRBJ2-5|TRBD2
CASSLGLLAGGQGETQYF
TGTGCCAGCAGCTTAGGGTTGCTAGCGGGAGGGCAAGGAGAGACCCAGTACTTC
>few|TRBV12-3/TRBV12-4|TRBJ1-2|NA
CASSLWGIYGYTF
TGTGCCAGCAGTTTATGGGGGATCTATGGCTACACCTTC
>NA|TRBV10-3|TRBJ1-2|NA
CAISEAGVDGYTF
TGTGCCATCAGTGAGGCCGGGGTCGATGGCTACACCTTC
>NA|TRBV27|TRBJ1-1|TRBD1
CASSLGWGQGRWTEAFF
TGTGCCAGCAGCCTTGGGTGGGGACAGGGGAGATGGACTGAAGCTTTCTTT
>few|TRBV2|TRBJ2-3|TRBD1
CASSEGDRGTDTQYF
TGTGCCAGCAGTGAAGGGGACAGGGGGACAGATACGCAGTATTTT
>NA|TRBV27|TRBJ2-7|NA
CASSLTRSGNEQYF
TGTGCCAGCAGTTTAACGAGGTCAGGGAACGAGCAGTACTTC
>few|TRBV27|TRBJ1-6|NA
CASSFQAINSPLHF
TGTGCCAGCAGTTTTCAGGCTATTAATTCACCCCTCCACTTT
>NA|TRBV2|TRBJ2-2|TRBD1
CASTGQGAISGELFF
TGTGCCAGCACGGGACAGGGGGCGATCTCCGGGGAGCTGTTTTTT
>NA|TRBV5-1|TRBJ2-2|NA
CASGQTAGTTGELFF
TGCGCCAGCGGCCAGACGGCTGGGACGACCGGGGAGCTGTTTTTT
>NA|TRBV5-5|TRBJ2-2|TRBD2
CASSFTSGREPGELFF
TGTGCCAGCAGCTTTACTAGCGGGAGAGAGCCCGGGGAGCTGTTTTTT
>few|TRBV7-9|TRBJ1-1|NA
CASSSKTVNTEAFF
TGTGCCAGCAGCTCAAAGACGGTGAACACTGAAGCTTTCTTT
>NA|TRBV7-2|TRBJ2-1|TRBD2
CASQARTSGSYEQFF
TGTGCCAGCCAAGCCCGGACTAGCGGGAGCTATGAGCAGTTCTTC
>once|TRBV20-1|TRBJ1-6|NA
CSARIGSPLHF
TGCAGTGCTAGGATAGGGTCACCCCTCCACTTT
>few|TRBV6-5|TRBJ2-5|NA
CASSRQYQETQYF
TGTGCCAGCTCGAGACAGTACCAAGAGACCCAGTACTTC
>NA|TRBV6-6|TRBJ1-5|TRBD1
CASSLPAGDRVNYSNQPQHF
TGTGCCAGCAGCCTTCCTGCCGGGGACAGGGTTAACTATAGCAATCAGCCCCAGCATTTT
>NA|TRBV5-8|TRBJ2-3|NA
CASIQSRDTQYF
TGTGCCAGCATCCAATCCCGTGATACGCAGTATTTT
>NA|TRBV5-8|TRBJ1-5|NA
CASSPNQPQHF
TGTGCCAGCAGCCCAAATCAGCCCCAGCATTTT
>NA|TRBV25-1|TRBJ2-7|NA
CASSGRVPLTNHYEQYF
TGTGCCAGCAGTGGGAGGGTTCCACTCACAAACCACTACGAGCAGTACTTC
>NA|TRBV4-2|TRBJ2-7|NA
CASSQDQGGDYEQYF
TGTGCCAGCAGCCAAGATCAGGGGGGAGACTACGAGCAGTACTTC
>NA|TRBV9|TRBJ1-2|NA
CASSGYPGTVYGYTF
TGTGCCAGCAGCGGATACCCTGGAACAGTCTATGGCTACACCTTC
>NA|TRBV6-5|TRBJ2-7|TRBD1
CAGNLGGPGEQYF
TGTGCCGGCAACCTAGGGGGCCCGGGCGAGCAGTACTTC
>NA|TRBV7-5|TRBJ1-1|NA
CARSLVRGGNTEAFF
TGTGCCAGAAGCTTAGTAAGGGGGGGGAACACTGAAGCTTTCTTT
>NA|TRBV10-2|TRBJ1-4|TRBD1
CASRDHAWTGENEKLFF
TGCGCCAGCAGGGATCACGCTTGGACAGGGGAAAATGAAAAACTGTTTTTT
>NA|TRBV3-1/TRBV3-2|TRBJ2-7|TRBD2
CASSPGTSKHEQYF
TGTGCCAGCAGCCCCGGGACTAGTAAACACGAGCAGTACTTC
>once|TRBV29-1|TRBJ2-1|NA
CSVGKVAGEQFF
TGCAGCGTTGGGAAGGTGGCTGGTGAGCAGTTCTTC
>NA|TRBV27|TRBJ2-3|TRBD2
CASSLEAGGSTDTQYF
TGTGCCAGCAGTTTAGAAGCGGGGGGAAGCACAGATACGCAGTATTTT
>NA|TRBV7-2|TRBJ1-4|NA
CASSSQGLGEKLFF
TGTGCCAGCAGCTCGCAGGGGCTGGGAGAAAAACTGTTTTTT
>NA|TRBV7-9|TRBJ1-2|TRBD1
CASSLEWDRVLSGYTF
TGTGCCAGCAGCTTAGAATGGGACAGGGTATTGAGTGGCTACACCTTC
>few|TRBV5-8|TRBJ2-7|TRBD1
CASSLRQGGRGYF
TGTGCCAGCAGCTTGCGACAGGGTGGACGGGGGTACTTC